Below are 4 T cell receptor beta chains sequenced from a single sample in a study of OX40 agonist ivuxolimab in advanced cancers. TCRdb's copy holds only in-frame clones and misses some; the assay was immunoSEQ multiplex PCR. The repertoire includes about 50,000 clones, around 74% of them detected once, and about 1.9% sits in the top ten. Specimen: CD4+ or CD8+ T cells sorted from blood, collected in a trial of the OX40 agonist ivuxolimab. The receptors were sampled from an adult with an advanced solid tumor such as melanoma, head and neck, liver or kidney cancer.

The chain couples TRBV7-9 to TRBJ2-5; 7 bases are a match to TRBD1. The V segment lost 6 bases and the J segment 5 bases; nucleotides outside the gene matches: 6. Germline V gene sequence: CDR1 SEHNR, CDR2 FQNEAQ (reference sequence). The length of the CDR3 is 13 residues. CDR3 DNA: TGTGCCAGCAGTCCTAGGGGGCATGAGACCCAGTACTTC. Protein: CASSPRGHETQYF.

This clone showed up just once. The V gene is TRBV9, the J gene TRBJ2-7; TRBD1 aligns across 8 bases. Germline V gene data show CDR1 as SGDLS and CDR2 as YYNGEE. The trim removed 4 bases at V and 3 bases at J, leaving 6 bases unmatched. This CDR3 has 14 amino acids. DNA for the CDR3: TGTGCCAGCAGCCCCGGGACAGGCCTCTACGAGCAGTACTTC. Translated: CASSPGTGLYEQYF.

V gene TRBV2 combines with J gene TRBJ2-1, with TRBD2 identical over 9 bases. V shed 4 bases, J shed 6 bases, and the junction held 4 bases outside the gene matches. This CDR3 comprises 14 residues. CDR1 is SNHLY, CDR2 FYNNEI, per germline. The CDR3 is CASSALAGVNEQFF. The CDR3 DNA reads as TGTGCCAGCAGTGCGTTAGCGGGAGTCAATGAGCAGTTCTTC.

The chain combines TRBV19 with TRBJ2-7, with 8 bases lining up with TRBD1. V was pared by 3 bases and J by 3 bases, with 1 base of the junction left unmatched. The CDR3 extends over 13 amino acids. Looked up from germline, CDR1 is LNHDA and CDR2 is SQIVND (reference sequence). CDR3 coding DNA: TGTGCCAGTAGTATCGACAGGGGCTACGAGCAGTACTTC. Amino acids: CASSIDRGYEQYF.